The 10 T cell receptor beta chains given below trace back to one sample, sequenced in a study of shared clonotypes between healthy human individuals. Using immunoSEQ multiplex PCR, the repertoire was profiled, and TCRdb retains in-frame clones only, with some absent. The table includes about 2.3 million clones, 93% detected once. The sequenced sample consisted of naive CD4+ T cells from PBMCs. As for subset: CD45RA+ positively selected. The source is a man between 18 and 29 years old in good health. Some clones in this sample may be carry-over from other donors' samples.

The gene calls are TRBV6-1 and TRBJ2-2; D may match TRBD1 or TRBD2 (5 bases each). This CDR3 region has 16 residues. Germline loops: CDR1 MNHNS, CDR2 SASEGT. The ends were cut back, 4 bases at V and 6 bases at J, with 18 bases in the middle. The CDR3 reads CASSAQGVGFAGELFF. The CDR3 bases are TGTGCCAGCAGTGCCCAGGGAGTAGGCTTCGCCGGGGAGCTGTTTTTT.

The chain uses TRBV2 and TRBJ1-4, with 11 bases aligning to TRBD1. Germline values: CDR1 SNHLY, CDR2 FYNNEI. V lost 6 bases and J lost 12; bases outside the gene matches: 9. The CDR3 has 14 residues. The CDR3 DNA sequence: TGTGCCAGCAGGGGGACAGGGGGTAATGAGCAACTGTTTTTT. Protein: CASRGTGGNEQLFF.

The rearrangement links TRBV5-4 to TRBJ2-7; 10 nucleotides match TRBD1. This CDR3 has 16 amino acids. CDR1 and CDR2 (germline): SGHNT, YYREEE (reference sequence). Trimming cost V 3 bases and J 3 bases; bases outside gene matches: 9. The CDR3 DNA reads TGTGCCAGCAGCTCCGCCGGACAGGGGGGAATCTACGAGCAGTACTTC. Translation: CASSSAGQGGIYEQYF.

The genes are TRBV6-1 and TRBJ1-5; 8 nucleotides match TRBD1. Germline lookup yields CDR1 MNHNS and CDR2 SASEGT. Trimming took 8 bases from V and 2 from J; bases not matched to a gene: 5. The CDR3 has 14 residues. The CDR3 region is CASGQGSGNQPQHF. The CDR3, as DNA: TGTGCCAGCGGACAGGGCAGTGGCAATCAGCCCCAGCATTTT.

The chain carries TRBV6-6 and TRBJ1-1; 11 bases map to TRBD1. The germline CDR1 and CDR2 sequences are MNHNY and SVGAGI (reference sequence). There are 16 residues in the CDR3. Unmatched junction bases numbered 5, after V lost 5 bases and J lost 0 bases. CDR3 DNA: TGTGCCAGCAGTCCCTGGGACAGGGGGTTGAACACTGAAGCTTTCTTT. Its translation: CASSPWDRGLNTEAFF.

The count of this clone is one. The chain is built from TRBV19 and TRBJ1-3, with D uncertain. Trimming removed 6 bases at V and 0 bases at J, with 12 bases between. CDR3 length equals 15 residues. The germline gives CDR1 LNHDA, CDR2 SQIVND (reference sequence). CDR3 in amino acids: CASREQPYSGNTIYF. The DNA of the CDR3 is TGTGCCAGTAGGGAACAGCCCTACTCTGGAAACACCATATATTTT.

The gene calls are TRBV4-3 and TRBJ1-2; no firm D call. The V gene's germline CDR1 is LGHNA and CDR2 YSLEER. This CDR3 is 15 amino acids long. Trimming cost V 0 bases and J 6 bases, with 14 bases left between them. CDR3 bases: TGCGCCAGCAGCCAAGATATCTGGGGTAGGGATGGCTACACCTTC. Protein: CASSQDIWGRDGYTF.

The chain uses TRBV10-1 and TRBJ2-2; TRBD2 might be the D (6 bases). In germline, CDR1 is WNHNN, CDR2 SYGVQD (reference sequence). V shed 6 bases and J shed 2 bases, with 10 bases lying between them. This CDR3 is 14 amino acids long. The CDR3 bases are TGCGCCAGCAGCCCGGGACTTAACACCGGGGAGCTGTTTTTT. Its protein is CASSPGLNTGELFF.

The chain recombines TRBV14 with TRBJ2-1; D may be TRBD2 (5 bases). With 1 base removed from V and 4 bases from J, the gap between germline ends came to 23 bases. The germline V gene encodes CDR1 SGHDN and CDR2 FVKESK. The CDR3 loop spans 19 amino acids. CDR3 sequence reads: CASSQVRPRGSVSYNEQFF. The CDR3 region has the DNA TGTGCCAGCAGCCAAGTGCGCCCTCGAGGTAGCGTATCATACAATGAGCAGTTCTTC.

CDR3: CAWSVAGGPAGELFF. The CDR3 DNA reads TGTGCCTGGAGTGTAGCGGGAGGGCCGGCCGGGGAGCTGTTTTTT. The V call is TRBV30, the J call TRBJ2-2; 10 nucleotides agree with TRBD2. The J segment lost 6 bases and the V segment lost 0 bases, leaving 4 bases of the junction unmatched. The length of the CDR3 is 15 residues. Per germline, CDR1 GTSNPN and CDR2 SVGIG (reference sequence).